Listed below are T cell receptor beta chains from one sample, sequenced in a study of control samples from healthy donors and cancer patients. Method: immunoSEQ multiplex PCR; TCRdb's copy keeps in-frame clones and lacks some. The profile shows 130,000 or so clones, approximately 94% of them singletons. The sequenced sample consisted of blood. These receptors were collected from a middle-aged man in good health. Each CDR3 is given with its conserved first and last residue. D genes are given only for firm matches. Size is omitted from some rows. Given values are once, few, many or a class for expanded clones.

clone size: .
D gene: .
J gene: TRBJ1-2
V gene: TRBV2
CDR3 protein: CASRQGNAVLYGYTF
CDR3 DNA: TGTGCCAGCAGGCAGGGTAACGCTGTTTTATATGGCTACACCTTC

clone size: once
D gene: .
J gene: TRBJ1-2
V gene: TRBV9
CDR3 protein: CASRFAGSGGYTF
CDR3 DNA: TGTGCCAGCCGTTTCGCAGGGAGCGGCGGCTACACCTTC

clone size: .
D gene: TRBD2
J gene: TRBJ2-5
V gene: TRBV7-2
CDR3 protein: CASSLYGSLAGTQETQYF
CDR3 DNA: TGTGCCAGCAGCTTATATGGGTCGCTAGCGGGCACCCAAGAGACCCAGTACTTC

clone size: .
D gene: TRBD2
J gene: TRBJ2-2
V gene: TRBV7-7
CDR3 protein: CASSLSGGAAGELFF
CDR3 DNA: TGTGCTAGCAGCTTGAGCGGGGGGGCCGCCGGGGAGCTGTTTTTT

clone size: once
D gene: .
J gene: TRBJ2-7
V gene: TRBV6-5
CDR3 protein: CASSYEAGGYEQYF
CDR3 DNA: TGTGCCAGCAGTTACGAGGCAGGGGGGTACGAGCAGTACTTC

clone size: .
D gene: TRBD2
J gene: TRBJ2-1
V gene: TRBV28
CDR3 protein: CASSLVTSGPYNEQFF
CDR3 DNA: TGTGCCAGCAGTTTAGTGACTAGCGGACCCTACAATGAGCAGTTCTTC

clone size: .
D gene: TRBD1
J gene: TRBJ1-2
V gene: TRBV5-6
CDR3 protein: CASSLDTGGFGYTF
CDR3 DNA: TGTGCCAGCAGCTTGGACACAGGGGGTTTTGGCTACACCTTC

clone size: .
D gene: .
J gene: TRBJ1-5
V gene: TRBV6-5
CDR3 protein: CASSYGGKQPQHF
CDR3 DNA: TGTGCCAGCAGTTACGGGGGAAAGCAGCCCCAGCATTTT

clone size: .
D gene: .
J gene: TRBJ1-2
V gene: TRBV9
CDR3 protein: CASSDGTDGYTF
CDR3 DNA: TGTGCCAGCAGCGACGGGACCGACGGCTACACCTTC

clone size: .
D gene: .
J gene: TRBJ1-2
V gene: TRBV27
CDR3 protein: CASSFAGRTNYGYTF
CDR3 DNA: TGTGCCAGCAGTTTTGCGGGACGGACAAACTATGGCTACACCTTC

clone size: .
D gene: .
J gene: TRBJ1-1
V gene: TRBV5-1
CDR3 protein: CASSLAGATEAFF
CDR3 DNA: TGCGCCAGCAGCTTGGCAGGGGCCACTGAAGCTTTCTTT

clone size: .
D gene: .
J gene: TRBJ1-2
V gene: TRBV7-9
CDR3 protein: CASSLDPGLYGYTF
CDR3 DNA: TGTGCCAGCAGCTTAGATCCCGGCCTCTATGGCTACACCTTC

clone size: .
D gene: TRBD1
J gene: TRBJ2-7
V gene: TRBV18
CDR3 protein: CASSKYESGTGGFEQYF
CDR3 DNA: TGTGCCAGCTCGAAATACGAATCCGGGACAGGGGGCTTCGAGCAGTACTTC

clone size: .
D gene: TRBD1
J gene: TRBJ1-5
V gene: TRBV25-1
CDR3 protein: CASNPRDSDYSNQPQHF
CDR3 DNA: TGTGCCAGCAATCCCCGGGACAGCGACTATAGCAATCAGCCCCAGCATTTT

clone size: .
D gene: TRBD1
J gene: TRBJ1-1
V gene: TRBV5-1
CDR3 protein: CASSTGTGRRNTEAFF
CDR3 DNA: TGCGCCAGCAGCACCGGGACAGGGCGGAGGAACACTGAAGCTTTCTTT

clone size: .
D gene: .
J gene: TRBJ1-5
V gene: TRBV10-3
CDR3 protein: CAISGSGGRITNQPQHF
CDR3 DNA: TGTGCCATCAGTGGGAGTGGGGGGCGGATAACCAATCAGCCCCAGCATTTT

clone size: .
D gene: TRBD2
J gene: TRBJ2-3
V gene: TRBV6-5
CDR3 protein: CASGIAGGADTQYF
CDR3 DNA: TGTGCCAGCGGAATAGCGGGAGGCGCAGATACGCAGTATTTT

clone size: .
D gene: .
J gene: TRBJ2-6
V gene: TRBV24-1
CDR3 protein: CATSDNGAGANVLTF
CDR3 DNA: TGTGCCACCAGTGATAACGGGGCTGGGGCCAACGTCCTGACTTTC

clone size: .
D gene: TRBD1
J gene: TRBJ2-1
V gene: TRBV5-1
CDR3 protein: CASSQDRGNSLNYNEQFF
CDR3 DNA: TGCGCCAGCAGCCAAGACAGGGGGAACAGCCTGAACTACAATGAGCAGTTCTTC

clone size: .
D gene: .
J gene: TRBJ2-7
V gene: TRBV5-1
CDR3 protein: CASSLGGGGSYEQYF
CDR3 DNA: TGCGCCAGCAGCTTGGGAGGGGGAGGGTCCTACGAGCAGTACTTC

clone size: once
D gene: TRBD2
J gene: TRBJ2-3
V gene: TRBV27
CDR3 protein: CASSLIPSGSRADTQYF
CDR3 DNA: TGTGCCAGCAGTTTAATCCCAAGCGGGAGCCGCGCAGATACGCAGTATTTT

clone size: .
D gene: .
J gene: TRBJ2-5
V gene: TRBV11-3
CDR3 protein: CASSPGLWETQYF
CDR3 DNA: TGTGCCAGCAGCCCGGGACTCTGGGAGACCCAGTACTTC

clone size: .
D gene: TRBD2
J gene: TRBJ2-7
V gene: TRBV6-4
CDR3 protein: CASSDELAGESYEQYF
CDR3 DNA: TGTGCCAGCAGTGATGAACTAGCGGGGGAGTCCTACGAGCAGTACTTC

clone size: .
D gene: .
J gene: TRBJ1-1
V gene: TRBV29-1
CDR3 protein: CSARTTMNTEAFF
CDR3 DNA: TGCAGCGCTAGGACAACCATGAACACTGAAGCTTTCTTT

clone size: once
D gene: .
J gene: TRBJ2-7
V gene: TRBV11-2
CDR3 protein: CASSPIGRQRGSSYEQYF
CDR3 DNA: TGTGCCAGCAGCCCTATCGGACGACAGCGAGGTAGCTCCTACGAGCAGTACTTC

clone size: .
D gene: TRBD1
J gene: TRBJ1-5
V gene: TRBV28
CDR3 protein: CASSGQGGQPQHF
CDR3 DNA: TGTGCCAGCAGTGGACAGGGCGGTCAGCCCCAGCATTTT

clone size: .
D gene: TRBD1
J gene: TRBJ1-2
V gene: TRBV5-6
CDR3 protein: CASSVNRGRNYGYTF
CDR3 DNA: TGTGCCAGCAGCGTAAACAGGGGACGCAACTATGGCTACACCTTC

clone size: .
D gene: .
J gene: TRBJ2-2
V gene: TRBV5-1
CDR3 protein: CASSSGLPNTGELFF
CDR3 DNA: TGCGCCAGCAGCTCGGGACTTCCGAACACCGGGGAGCTGTTTTTT

clone size: once
D gene: .
J gene: TRBJ2-3
V gene: TRBV4-1
CDR3 protein: CASSQLLPDTQYF
CDR3 DNA: TGCGCCAGCAGCCAACTGCTTCCAGATACGCAGTATTTT

clone size: .
D gene: TRBD1
J gene: TRBJ1-5
V gene: TRBV13
CDR3 protein: CASSLGTGGAQPQHF
CDR3 DNA: TGTGCCAGCAGCCTCGGGACAGGGGGCGCGCAGCCCCAGCATTTT

clone size: .
D gene: .
J gene: TRBJ2-5
V gene: TRBV5-4
CDR3 protein: CASSLAAEETQYF
CDR3 DNA: TGTGCCAGCAGCTTGGCAGCGGAAGAGACCCAGTACTTC

clone size: .
D gene: TRBD1
J gene: TRBJ2-2
V gene: TRBV20-1
CDR3 protein: CSASLSGQGYTGELFF
CDR3 DNA: TGCAGTGCTAGTCTTTCGGGACAGGGTTACACCGGGGAGCTGTTTTTT

clone size: .
D gene: TRBD1
J gene: TRBJ1-2
V gene: TRBV9
CDR3 protein: CASSAGTGGLDGYTF
CDR3 DNA: TGTGCCAGCAGCGCCGGGACAGGGGGTCTGGATGGCTACACCTTC

clone size: .
D gene: .
J gene: TRBJ2-5
V gene: TRBV9
CDR3 protein: CASSVDGTNQETQYF
CDR3 DNA: TGTGCCAGCAGCGTAGACGGGACAAACCAAGAGACCCAGTACTTC

clone size: once
D gene: .
J gene: TRBJ2-2
V gene: TRBV7-3
CDR3 protein: CASSLGNTGELFF
CDR3 DNA: TGTGCCAGCAGCTTAGGAAACACCGGGGAGCTGTTTTTT

clone size: .
D gene: .
J gene: TRBJ2-1
V gene: TRBV10-3
CDR3 protein: CAIRNRTYNEQFF
CDR3 DNA: TGTGCCATCCGGAACAGAACCTACAATGAGCAGTTCTTC

clone size: once
D gene: TRBD1
J gene: TRBJ1-5
V gene: TRBV6-5
CDR3 protein: CASSDRGNQPQHF
CDR3 DNA: TGTGCCAGCAGCGACAGGGGCAATCAGCCCCAGCATTTT

clone size: .
D gene: TRBD2
J gene: TRBJ2-1
V gene: TRBV7-3
CDR3 protein: CASSLQTSGLSSYNEQFF
CDR3 DNA: TGTGCCAGCAGCTTACAGACTAGCGGGCTGAGCTCCTACAATGAGCAGTTCTTC

clone size: .
D gene: .
J gene: TRBJ2-2
V gene: TRBV9
CDR3 protein: CASSVGGAGELFF
CDR3 DNA: TGTGCCAGCAGCGTAGGAGGGGCAGGGGAGCTGTTTTTT

clone size: .
D gene: TRBD1
J gene: TRBJ1-3
V gene: TRBV7-9
CDR3 protein: CASRRDSSGNTIYF
CDR3 DNA: TGTGCCAGCAGGCGGGACAGCTCTGGAAACACCATATATTTT

clone size: .
D gene: .
J gene: TRBJ2-2
V gene: TRBV5-1
CDR3 protein: CASSLMSGGNTGELFF
CDR3 DNA: TGCGCCAGCAGCTTGATGTCAGGCGGGAACACCGGGGAGCTGTTTTTT

clone size: .
D gene: TRBD2
J gene: TRBJ2-1
V gene: TRBV9
CDR3 protein: CASSIKTSDFYNEQFF
CDR3 DNA: TGTGCCAGCAGCATCAAGACTAGCGATTTCTACAATGAGCAGTTCTTC

clone size: .
D gene: .
J gene: TRBJ2-5
V gene: TRBV7-9
CDR3 protein: CASSPGGGRQETQYF
CDR3 DNA: TGTGCCAGCAGCCCTGGGGGGGGCCGACAAGAGACCCAGTACTTC

clone size: .
D gene: .
J gene: TRBJ2-3
V gene: TRBV19
CDR3 protein: CASSMDWGRTDTQYF
CDR3 DNA: TGTGCCAGTAGTATGGATTGGGGACGCACAGATACGCAGTATTTT

clone size: .
D gene: .
J gene: TRBJ2-7
V gene: TRBV27
CDR3 protein: CASSFRGYYEQYF
CDR3 DNA: TGTGCCAGCAGTTTCCGGGGATACTACGAGCAGTACTTC

clone size: .
D gene: .
J gene: TRBJ1-5
V gene: TRBV28
CDR3 protein: CASRKDSDNQPQHF
CDR3 DNA: TGTGCCAGCAGAAAGGACAGCGACAATCAGCCCCAGCATTTT

clone size: .
D gene: .
J gene: TRBJ2-5
V gene: TRBV6-1
CDR3 protein: CASSEETEDFQETQYF
CDR3 DNA: TGTGCCAGCAGTGAAGAAACAGAGGATTTCCAAGAGACCCAGTACTTC

clone size: .
D gene: .
J gene: TRBJ1-1
V gene: TRBV12-3/TRBV12-4
CDR3 protein: CASSLTGNTEAFF
CDR3 DNA: TGTGCCAGCAGTTTAACAGGGAACACTGAAGCTTTCTTT

clone size: .
D gene: .
J gene: TRBJ2-2
V gene: TRBV9
CDR3 protein: CASSGQGFVRTGELFF
CDR3 DNA: TGTGCCAGCAGCGGTCAGGGGTTCGTTCGGACCGGGGAGCTGTTTTTT

clone size: once
D gene: .
J gene: TRBJ1-5
V gene: TRBV4-1
CDR3 protein: CASSQGVLQPQHF
CDR3 DNA: TGCGCCAGCAGCCAAGGGGTATTGCAGCCCCAGCATTTT

clone size: .
D gene: TRBD1
J gene: TRBJ2-7
V gene: TRBV4-1
CDR3 protein: CASSQDSGTGGGEQYF
CDR3 DNA: TGCGCCAGCAGCCAAGACTCCGGGACAGGGGGAGGCGAGCAGTACTTC

clone size: .
D gene: .
J gene: TRBJ1-5
V gene: TRBV18
CDR3 protein: CASSSEGVNQPQHF
CDR3 DNA: TGTGCCAGCTCCTCCGAAGGGGTCAATCAGCCCCAGCATTTT

clone size: .
D gene: .
J gene: TRBJ2-6
V gene: TRBV4-2
CDR3 protein: CASSQDDTGLAGGANVLTF
CDR3 DNA: TGTGCCAGCAGCCAAGATGATACAGGGCTGGCGGGAGGGGCCAACGTCCTGACTTTC